The TCR beta chain under discussion was sequenced for a study of CD8 T cells in Susac syndrome. Random hexamers were used to reverse transcribe roughly 0.45 to 1 ug of RNA. An immunoSEQ multiplex PCR generated amplified TCR beta CDR3 products spanning 54 Vbeta and 13 Jbeta. Each CDR3 protein is one row after TCRdb ran MiXCR on the immunoSEQ multiplex PCR reads. This sample has under 70,000 distinct CDR3 sequences, with just over 90% found just once. Of note for this clonotype: The antigen remains undetermined.

Peripheral blood CD8+ and CD4+ T cells were profiled by TCR beta sequencing. While CD8+ and CD4+ T cells were isolated negatively, TEMRA cells were enriched by FACS. The CDR3 is made up of 17 amino acids. In germline, CDR1 is MNHEY, CDR2 SMNVEV (reference sequence). V lost 5 bases to trimming and J lost 2 bases; unmatched junction nucleotides: 13. Broader study findings: Only a relatively small number of individuals were included in the TCR sequencing and HLA analysis.

This chain uses TRBV27 with TRBJ2-5; 8 positions match TRBD1. Source material: CD8+ T cells from PBMCs. The TCR was taken from a human donor in good health. DNA of the CDR3: TGTGCCAGCAGTCTCTTAACCTCGGACAGGGTTCAAGAGACCCAGTACTTC. Residues: CASSLLTSDRVQETQYF.